This is a list of T cell receptor beta chains from one sample in a study of Graves' ophthalmopathy and Graves' hyperthyroidism. From the multiplex PCR reads, TCRdb called clonotypes with MiXCR, one entry per CDR3 protein. The profile shows hundreds of thousands of distinct CDR3 sequences, roughly 39% of them singletons. Sequences were obtained from peripheral blood. These receptors were taken from an adult man with Graves' ophthalmopathy. Each CDR3 is given with its conserved first and last residue. Fields, in order: CDR3 protein, CDR3 DNA, V gene, D gene, clone size, J gene. A D gene is named only where the DNA matches it firmly. Part of the rows lack a size; the others show once, few, many or a class for expanded clones.

CDR3: CASSVGGLSNQPQHF
DNA: TGTGCCAGCAGCGTAGGGGGCCTCAGCAATCAGCCCCAGCATTTT
V: TRBV9
D: -
size: many
J: TRBJ1-5

CDR3: CSVPGAGAPDTQYF
DNA: TGCAGCGTCCCAGGGGCGGGAGCCCCAGATACGCAGTATTTT
V: TRBV29-1
D: -
size: -
J: TRBJ2-3

CDR3: CAWSVRVTEAFF
DNA: TGTGCCTGGAGTGTCAGGGTAACTGAAGCTTTCTTT
V: TRBV30
D: -
size: -
J: TRBJ1-1

CDR3: CASSVDNAGKYF
DNA: TGTGCCAGCAGTGTCGACAATGCTGGAAAGTACTTC
V: TRBV25-1
D: -
size: -
J: TRBJ2-5

CDR3: CASRPGTGTGELFF
DNA: TGTGCCAGTAGGCCCGGCACAGGAACCGGGGAGCTGTTTTTT
V: TRBV19
D: -
size: few
J: TRBJ2-2

CDR3: CSARRRGAGRGEQYF
DNA: TGCAGTGCTAGGCGTAGAGGAGCGGGCCGAGGGGAGCAGTACTTC
V: TRBV20-1
D: -
size: many
J: TRBJ2-7

CDR3: CSAGAVGEQYF
DNA: TGCAGTGCTGGGGCTGTGGGGGAGCAGTACTTC
V: TRBV20-1
D: -
size: many
J: TRBJ2-7

CDR3: CASSAQGSGANVLTF
DNA: TGTGCCAGCAGTGCCCAGGGGTCTGGGGCCAACGTCCTGACTTTC
V: TRBV25-1
D: -
size: many
J: TRBJ2-6

CDR3: CASRGDSGTAEAFF
DNA: TGTGCCAGCAGGGGAGATTCGGGTACGGCTGAAGCTTTCTTT
V: TRBV25-1
D: -
size: many
J: TRBJ1-1

CDR3: CASSLLSGTLFYEQYF
DNA: TGTGCCAGCAGCTTGCTTAGCGGGACCCTATTCTACGAGCAGTACTTC
V: TRBV7-2
D: TRBD2
size: many
J: TRBJ2-7